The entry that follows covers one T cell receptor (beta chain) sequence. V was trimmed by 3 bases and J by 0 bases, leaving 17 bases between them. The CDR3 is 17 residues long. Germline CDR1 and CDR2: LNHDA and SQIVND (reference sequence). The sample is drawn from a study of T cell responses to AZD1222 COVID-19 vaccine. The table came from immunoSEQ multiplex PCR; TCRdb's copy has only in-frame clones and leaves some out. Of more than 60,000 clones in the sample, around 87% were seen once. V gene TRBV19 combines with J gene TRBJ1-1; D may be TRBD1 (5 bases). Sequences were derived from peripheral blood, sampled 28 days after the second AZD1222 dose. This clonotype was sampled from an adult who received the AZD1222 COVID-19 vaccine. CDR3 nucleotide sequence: TGTGCCAGTAGTATCAGGACTTGGAGGGGCCTGAACACTGAAGCTTTCTTT. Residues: CASSIRTWRGLNTEAFF.